This T cell receptor beta chain derives from a study of cytomegalovirus exposure and HLA in healthy donors. The wider study: The roughly 670 first-cohort repertoires and the approximately 130 validation repertoires shared the same platform, a later analysis reported. Study-level findings and limits: The study flagged some 180 TCR beta chains as cytomegalovirus-associated. Reports credit the classifier with highly specific, highly sensitive diagnosis of cytomegalovirus status.

Germline V gene data show CDR1 as LGHNA and CDR2 as YNFKEQ. V lost 1 base to trimming and J lost 1 base; unmatched junction nucleotides: 2. The CDR3 has 15 residues. This clone was found once. The antigen remains unidentified. The protocol was immunoSEQ multiplex PCR, while the TCRdb copy is restricted to in-frame clones and leaves out a portion. Among about 190,000 clones listed, around 86% were seen once. This clonotype originated in a woman younger than 35 in good health and CMV-seronegative. The sequencing sample was made of PBMCs. The rearrangement joins TRBV4-2 to TRBJ1-2; 8 bases match TRBD1. The CDR3 here is CASSQVGQGNYGYTF. The CDR3 region has the DNA TGTGCCAGCAGCCAAGTTGGACAGGGTAACTATGGCTACACCTTC.